This T cell receptor (beta chain) originates from a study of cytomegalovirus exposure and HLA in healthy donors listed by TCRdb under 2017. In the study overall: In an earlier analysis of some 550 of the donors, approximately 260 Gb of sequence data and some 120 million unique TCR beta sequences from about 179 million T cells were reported. HLA typing included class I and class II loci at four-digit resolution. Along with the roughly 700-subject first cohort, a separate validation cohort of over a hundred different subjects was used. An early release covering more than 500 HLA-typed donors comprised about 320 gigabases of sequencing data and around 86 million unique TCR sequences. The T cell repertoires of under 700 subjects were profiled by immunosequencing and related to cytomegalovirus serostatus. The study aimed to test whether cataloging public T cell receptors could reveal signatures of past pathogen exposure. All discovery cohort repertoires had been generated on a single sequencing platform. A later genetic analysis used genome-wide SNP genotypes for 398 of the 666 donors, treating that subset as a discovery cohort. To predict cytomegalovirus infection status, the study combined high-throughput TCR immunosequencing, statistical association of individual TCRs with disease status, and machine learning. Typing coverage varied by locus: roughly 620-640 donors for A, B, C, DRB1 and DQB1; approximately 500 for DQA1; approximately 610 for DPA1; roughly 450 for DPB1. On average, approximately 250,000 unique TCR beta nucleotide sequences were sequenced per donor among about 400 genotyped donors of the cohort, with roughly 20% of those sequences being non-productive. Roughly 5 DR-DQ haplotypes were handled as single units for association and clustering, since linkage in the cohort was strong. A later analysis re-examined previously published TCR beta repertoires from roughly 720 donors and added high-resolution HLA genotyping to investigate patterns of TCR occurrence. Among the roughly 400 genotyped donors, approximately 81% belonged to the genetic ancestry cluster associated with self-reported Caucasian donors. The later analysis used no new phenotypic data to find candidate immune exposures, relying instead on TCR beta sequences and their occurrence across donors. Alongside the repertoire data, information on donor age, sex, ethnicity and CMV serostatus was compiled. To decide whether each TCR beta V gene segment behaved as functional or pseudogenic, an earlier analysis of over 500 of the donors relied on high-throughput TCR beta sequencing. On the study overall, not on this receptor specifically: V-gene and J-gene trimming of TCR beta chains was associated with a missense DCLRE1C variant in a later genetic analysis, and the association was replicated in an independent cohort. Presence/absence analyses assumed roughly uniform sequencing depth across donors, an assumption that may not hold. A further reported finding was that TCR beta sequences accurately predicted the HLA-A and HLA-B alleles for most subjects in the first cohort. CMV serostatus was the only immune exposure information available for the cohort. At a false discovery rate of 0.05, a later analysis linked 15,000 to 20,000 TCR beta sequences to specific HLA alleles. The earlier analysis of fewer than 750 of the donors excluded 15 to 20 rarely observed V segments, including chromosome 9 orphons, because counts were too low. The cohort was sequenced for TCR beta chains only, and without alpha or paired-chain data the features that could be detected were limited. HLA typing was unavailable for some donors at each locus, so association tests used only the typed subset. The study gave a list of about 150 TCR beta chains associated with cytomegalovirus. A later analysis found that TCR association rates varied across HLA loci, with DRB1 alleles showing the most associated TCRs and HLA-C alleles the fewest. Most TCR sequences were seen in very few donors, while some public TCRs were found in many individuals. The classifier was reported to diagnose cytomegalovirus status with high specificity and sensitivity in both the original cohort and the validation cohort. Correlated functional status among segregating V segments might reflect linkage disequilibrium, but an unknown experimental factor could not be ruled out. Some IMGT-functional V segments, including TRBV6-2 and TRBV6-3, could not be distinguished by the 87-base-pair reads and were therefore excluded. The authors suggested that the approach could potentially be generalized to other disease states and immunological phenotypes. Compared with equally common non-associated chains, HLA-associated TCR beta chains in a later analysis were more clonally expanded and had lower generation probabilities. A later analysis reported that several top co-occurrence clusters appeared linked to parvovirus B19, influenza, CMV and Epstein-Barr virus. A group of highly shared sequence variants was considered likely to be a technical artifact of the sequencing pipeline. Compared with the roughly 670-donor mean, donors in an Asian-associated ancestry cluster had fewer N-insertions in productive TCRs, according to a later genetic analysis. In a later analysis, most CMV-associated TCR beta chains were found to appear HLA-restricted, with HLA associations seemingly driven largely by CMV exposure. A few of the identified cytomegalovirus-associated TCR beta chains were confirmed in vitro to be specific for cytomegalovirus antigens. When HLA alleles, especially DR and DQ, strongly co-occurred, TCR associations were difficult to assign to individual alleles. In an earlier analysis of 587 of the donors, most TCR beta V segments were observed in productive rearrangements about 90% or about 30% of the time, broadly matching IMGT annotations.

In this sample, this clone turned up a few times. Its cognate antigen has yet to be identified. No quality values exist for individual bases; no much larger clone is one base distant. To prepare the library, the immunoSEQ multiplex PCR assay was applied. The multiplex PCR relied on a mix of 60 forward primers for TCR Vbeta segments and 13 reverse primers for TCR Jbeta segments. The CDR3 region of rearranged TCR beta genes was amplified from genomic DNA with a multiplex PCR assay. The Illumina HiSeq System was used to sequence the amplified TCR beta libraries as 87-base-pair reads. The authors' pipeline ran thus. A later analysis counted some 80 million unique TCR beta chains across the 600 to 850 repertoires, and approximately 11 million of these chains were shared by at least two donors. To remove PCR and sequencing errors, raw reads were error-corrected and collapsed into unique sequences using a nearest-neighbor algorithm that merged closely related sequences. To assign V, D and J gene segments, CDR3 sequences were aligned to IMGT reference sequences. Each retained sequence needed at least a six-nucleotide match to both a V gene segment and a J gene segment. A rearrangement was called productive if the CDR3 had no stop codons and remained in frame with V and J, and every other rearrangement was called non-productive. CDR3 was defined by IMGT convention, running from the second conserved V-encoded cysteine to the conserved J-encoded phenylalanine. Sequences without an unambiguous match to a single V gene segment were excluded from the earlier analysis of about 600 of the donors. An earlier analysis of a few hundred of the donors called V segments functional above 56.7% productive rearrangements and segregating when the between-donor standard deviation exceeded 5%. To diagnose cytomegalovirus status from the catalog of TCR beta chain sequences, a statistical classification framework was built. In a later analysis, V and J genes were assigned by comparing TCR nucleotide sequences against IMGT/GENE-DB human TR gene sequences. In a later analysis, CDR3 sequences and most-parsimonious VDJ recombination scenarios were assigned using the TCRdist pipeline. In a later analysis, each TCR beta chain was defined by its CDR3 amino acid sequence together with its V-gene family, and reads without a unique V-gene family were excluded. As a way to deal with suspected cross-contamination and a sequencing artifact, a later analysis dropped more than 500 nucleotide sequences that were highly shared and had low generation probability. For each public chain, a later analysis derived a clonal expansion index from normalized ranks of inferred template counts within each repertoire. In a later analysis, generation probabilities were computed with a VDJ recombination model fitted to out-of-frame rearrangements, and the resulting probabilities were checked against IGoR. In a later analysis, TCR-TCR, TCR-HLA and TCR-CMV co-occurrence was scored with hypergeometric tests, and a repertoire-size bias correction was applied to TCR pairs. A later analysis estimated false discovery rates by permuting HLA or CMV assignments 20 times. In a later analysis, co-occurring TCRs were grouped with DBSCAN, and TCRdist sequence similarity was added when clustering was performed within HLA-allele-positive subsets. Repertoires with fewer than 30,000 or more than 120,000 public chains, plus five repertoires with anomalous nucleotide sharing, were excluded from co-occurrence clustering. Sourced from immuneACCESS, this table was stored by TCRdb with only in-frame sequences that have V and J called. A share of the clones is absent; for the studies checked, an unresolved V gene accounts for under half, and the remainder has no known explanation. That table supplies the V and J calls and clone size; D and trimming were determined from the DNA. The sample table shows tens of thousands of clones, and more than 65% are seen once. The ten biggest clones cover approximately 1.3% of the sample.

The cohort was made up of under 800 healthy bone marrow donors. At the time of sampling, every cohort member was nominally healthy, though immune exposures that went unrecorded were likely present. The donor tested CMV seropositive and was one of the 289 seropositive cohort members. Every donor gave a peripheral blood sample, and the peripheral blood mononuclear cells from that sample were used for TCR beta sequencing. Genomic DNA extraction from the blood cell samples was performed with the Qiagen DNeasy Blood Extraction Kit. Trimming at the junction amounts to 6 bases on V and 4 bases on J, and the germline ends lie 10 bases apart. Per the germline V gene (reference sequence), MNHNY is the CDR1 and SVGAGI is the CDR2. Counted from cysteine to phenylalanine, this CDR3 has 12 amino acids. Just the 36-base CDR3 DNA is kept, in frame starting at base 1.

The source of this sequence is a girl aged 2-15 years in good health and CMV-seropositive. The sequence joins TRBV6-6 to TRBJ2-7; perhaps TRBD2 is the D gene, with 5 bases matching. Material for sequencing was PBMCs. The nucleotide sequence is TGTGCCAGCAGGCGGGCAACATACGAGCAGTACTTC. Translated, this is CASRRATYEQYF.